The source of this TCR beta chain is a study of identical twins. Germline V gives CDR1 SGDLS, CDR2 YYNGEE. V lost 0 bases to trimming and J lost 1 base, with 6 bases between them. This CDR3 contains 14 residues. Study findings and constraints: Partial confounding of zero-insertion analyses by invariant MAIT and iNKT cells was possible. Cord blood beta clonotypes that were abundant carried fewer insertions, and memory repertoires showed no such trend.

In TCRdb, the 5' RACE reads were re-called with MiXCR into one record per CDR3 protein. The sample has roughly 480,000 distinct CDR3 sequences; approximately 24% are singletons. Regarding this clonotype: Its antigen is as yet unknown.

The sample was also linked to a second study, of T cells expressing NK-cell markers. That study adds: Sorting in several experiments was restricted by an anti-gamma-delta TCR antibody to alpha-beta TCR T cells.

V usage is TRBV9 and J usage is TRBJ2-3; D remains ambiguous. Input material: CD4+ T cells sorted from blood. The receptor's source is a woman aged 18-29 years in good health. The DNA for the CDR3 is TGTGCCAGCAGCGTAGTTCCAGGCACAGATACGCAGTATTTT. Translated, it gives CASSVVPGTDTQYF.